This T cell receptor beta chain originates from a study of spatial heterogeneity in lung cancer. The overall study: Across tumor regions, counts of TCR transcripts showed a strong correlation with a T cell module score derived from matched bulk RNA-seq. Study-level results: For expanded intratumoral alpha and beta TCRs, counts tracked tumor mutation counts.

This clonotype is labeled as medium-sized. The target antigen is unknown. Described time point: sample taken at primary tumor resection. TCRdb re-derived calls from the 5' RACE reads in MiXCR, one entry per CDR3 protein. The table records 8,000 or so distinct CDR3 sequences, about 12% of them present only once. V trimming: 3 bases; J trimming: 7 bases; junction bases outside the gene matches: 2. This CDR3 region has 14 residues. Per germline, CDR1 SGHVS and CDR2 FQNEAQ. This chain connects TRBV7-8 to TRBJ1-6, with 8 positions matching TRBD1. The receptor was derived from a male donor with early-stage non-small cell lung cancer. Specimen: lung tumor tissue, collected at surgery. CDR3 sequence reads: CASSFGQGNSPLHF. The CDR3 region has the DNA TGTGCCAGCAGCTTTGGACAGGGCAATTCACCCCTCCACTTT.